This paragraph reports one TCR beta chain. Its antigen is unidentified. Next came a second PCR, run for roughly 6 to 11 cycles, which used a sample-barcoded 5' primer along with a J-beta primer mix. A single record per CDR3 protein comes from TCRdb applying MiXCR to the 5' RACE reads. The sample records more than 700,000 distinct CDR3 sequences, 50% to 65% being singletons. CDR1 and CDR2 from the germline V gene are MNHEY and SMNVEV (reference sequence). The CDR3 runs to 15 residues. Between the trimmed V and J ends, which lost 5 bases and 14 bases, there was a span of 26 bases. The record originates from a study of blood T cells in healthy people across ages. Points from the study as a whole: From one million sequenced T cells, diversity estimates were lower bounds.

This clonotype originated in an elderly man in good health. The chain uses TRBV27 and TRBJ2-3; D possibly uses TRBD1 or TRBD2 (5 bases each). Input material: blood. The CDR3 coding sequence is TGTGCCAGCAGTCCAGTGGGAGAGGGGCACAGATACGCGTATTTT. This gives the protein CASSPVGEGHRYAYF.